This T cell receptor (beta chain) derives from a study of blood T cell repertoires in COVID-19. Study-wide background: The United States, Italy and Spain provided the acute and convalescent COVID-19 samples. The analysed material was cDNA or gDNA that came from T cells, B-cell-depleted T cells, or PBMCs.

Germline V lookup: CDR1 SGHRS, CDR2 YFSETQ. This CDR3 contains 18 residues. The V gene lost 4 bases and the J gene lost 4 bases, with 27 bases spanning the gap. This clone was seen a few times. In the study's own analysis: How many nucleated cells were present was estimated from reference gene primer amplification. Repertoires were generated with immunoSEQ multiplex PCR, while TCRdb's copy carries only in-frame clones and drops some. From that table come the V and J calls and clone size; the DNA was used to work out D and trimming. Of about 130,000 clones in the sample, about 70% are singletons; the top ten hold around 5.2%.

The sequenced sample was peripheral blood. The rearrangement links TRBV5-1 to TRBJ2-7, with a tentative D call TRBD1 (5 bases). The receptor was derived from a man aged 55-75 years with acute or convalescent COVID-19. Written as DNA, the CDR3 is TGCGCCAGCAGCATGTCACAGGCCCTTGACACGTACAGGTACGAGCAGTACTTC. This sequence encodes CASSMSQALDTYRYEQYF.